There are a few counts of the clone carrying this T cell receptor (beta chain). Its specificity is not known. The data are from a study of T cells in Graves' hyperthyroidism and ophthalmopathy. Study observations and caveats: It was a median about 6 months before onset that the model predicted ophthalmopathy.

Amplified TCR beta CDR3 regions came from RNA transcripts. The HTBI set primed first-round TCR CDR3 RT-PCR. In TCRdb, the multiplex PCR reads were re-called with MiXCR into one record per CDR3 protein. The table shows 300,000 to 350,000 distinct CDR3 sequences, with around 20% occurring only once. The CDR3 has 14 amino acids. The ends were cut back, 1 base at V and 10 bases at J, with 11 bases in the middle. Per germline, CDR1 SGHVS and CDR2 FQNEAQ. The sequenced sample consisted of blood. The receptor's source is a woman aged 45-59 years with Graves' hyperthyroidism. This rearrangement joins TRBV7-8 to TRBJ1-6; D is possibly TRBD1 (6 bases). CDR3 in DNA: TGTGCCAGCAGCTTAGACGGGGGGCAATCACCCCTCCACTTT. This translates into CASSLDGGQSPLHF.